The sample holds many counts of the clone carrying this T cell receptor (beta chain). This CDR3 spans 15 amino acids. The junction had 1 base not matched to a gene; V was cut back by 6 bases and J by 3 bases. Germline-derived CDR1 and CDR2 are SNHLY and FYNNEI. This entry belongs to a study of T cells in Graves' hyperthyroidism and ophthalmopathy. RNA transcripts yielded amplified TCR beta CDR3 regions. HTBI primers were employed in a first-round RT-PCR of the TCR CDR3. TCRdb re-analysed the multiplex PCR reads in MiXCR, keeping a single row per CDR3 protein. This table holds more than 300,000 distinct CDR3 sequences, around 14% found once.

This receptor was obtained from an older woman with Graves' hyperthyroidism. Input material: blood. The chain recombines TRBV2 with TRBJ2-1; 14 bases align to TRBD2. CDR3 loop: CASRGLAGVYNEQFF. CDR3 nucleotide sequence: TGTGCCAGCAGGGGACTAGCGGGAGTCTACAATGAGCAGTTCTTC. The variable domain in full, with the rest retrieved from reference TRBV2 and TRBJ2-1, is EPEVTQTPSHQVTQMGQEVILRCVPISNHLYFYWYRQILGQKVEFLVSFYNNEISEKSEIFDDQFSVERPDGSNFTLKIRSTKLEDSAMYFCASRGLAGVYNEQFFGPGTRLTVL.